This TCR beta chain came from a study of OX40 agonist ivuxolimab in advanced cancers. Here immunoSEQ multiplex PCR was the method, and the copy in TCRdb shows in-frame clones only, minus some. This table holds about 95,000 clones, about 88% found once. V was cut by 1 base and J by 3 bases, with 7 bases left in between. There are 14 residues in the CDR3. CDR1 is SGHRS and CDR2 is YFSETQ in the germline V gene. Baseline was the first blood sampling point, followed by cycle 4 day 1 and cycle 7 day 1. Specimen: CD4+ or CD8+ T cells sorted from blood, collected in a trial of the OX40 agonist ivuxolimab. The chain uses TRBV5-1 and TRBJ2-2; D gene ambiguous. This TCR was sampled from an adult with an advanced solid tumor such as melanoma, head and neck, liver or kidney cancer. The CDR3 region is CASSLNGDTGELFF. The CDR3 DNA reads TGCGCCAGCAGCTTGAATGGAGACACCGGGGAGCTGTTTTTT.